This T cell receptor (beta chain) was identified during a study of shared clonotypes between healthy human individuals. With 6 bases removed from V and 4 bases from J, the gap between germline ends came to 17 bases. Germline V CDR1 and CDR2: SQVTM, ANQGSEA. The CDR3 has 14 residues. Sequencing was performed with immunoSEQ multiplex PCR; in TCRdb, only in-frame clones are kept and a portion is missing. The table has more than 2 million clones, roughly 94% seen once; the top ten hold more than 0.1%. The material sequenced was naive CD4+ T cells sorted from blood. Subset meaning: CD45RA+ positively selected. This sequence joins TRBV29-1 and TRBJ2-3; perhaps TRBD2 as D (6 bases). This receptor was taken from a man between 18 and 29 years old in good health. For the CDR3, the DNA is TGCAGCGTCCGGGGGTTCGCCGAGGCAGATACGCAGTATTTT. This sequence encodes CSVRGFAEADTQYF.